Listed here are 2 T cell receptor beta chains from one sample, sequenced in a study of blood T cell repertoires in COVID-19. Profiling relied on immunoSEQ multiplex PCR, and the TCRdb table lists in-frame clones only, not all of them. This sample has tens of thousands of clones, with about 92% found just once. The sequenced material came from peripheral blood. Receptors were obtained from a man aged 70-80 years with active COVID-19.

The V gene is TRBV6-5, the J gene TRBJ2-3, with TRBD2 as a possible D gene (6 bases). The CDR3 is made up of 14 amino acids. The germline V gene encodes CDR1 MNHEY and CDR2 SVGAGI. V lost 4 bases, J lost 0 bases, and 8 bases lay in between. CDR3 region: CASSFRGSTDTQYF. Here the CDR3 DNA reads TGTGCCAGCAGTTTCCGGGGGAGCACAGATACGCAGTATTTT.

The chain links TRBV9 to TRBJ2-3; the match to TRBD2 covers 9 bases. Germline trimming cut 3 bases from V and 0 bases from J; bases unmatched to any gene: 5. This CDR3 spans 16 amino acids. Germline-derived CDR1 and CDR2 are SGDLS and YYNGEE. CDR3 in amino acids: CASSARAGGSTDTQYF. The DNA of the CDR3 is TGTGCCAGCAGCGCCCGCGCGGGGGGGAGCACAGATACGCAGTATTTT.